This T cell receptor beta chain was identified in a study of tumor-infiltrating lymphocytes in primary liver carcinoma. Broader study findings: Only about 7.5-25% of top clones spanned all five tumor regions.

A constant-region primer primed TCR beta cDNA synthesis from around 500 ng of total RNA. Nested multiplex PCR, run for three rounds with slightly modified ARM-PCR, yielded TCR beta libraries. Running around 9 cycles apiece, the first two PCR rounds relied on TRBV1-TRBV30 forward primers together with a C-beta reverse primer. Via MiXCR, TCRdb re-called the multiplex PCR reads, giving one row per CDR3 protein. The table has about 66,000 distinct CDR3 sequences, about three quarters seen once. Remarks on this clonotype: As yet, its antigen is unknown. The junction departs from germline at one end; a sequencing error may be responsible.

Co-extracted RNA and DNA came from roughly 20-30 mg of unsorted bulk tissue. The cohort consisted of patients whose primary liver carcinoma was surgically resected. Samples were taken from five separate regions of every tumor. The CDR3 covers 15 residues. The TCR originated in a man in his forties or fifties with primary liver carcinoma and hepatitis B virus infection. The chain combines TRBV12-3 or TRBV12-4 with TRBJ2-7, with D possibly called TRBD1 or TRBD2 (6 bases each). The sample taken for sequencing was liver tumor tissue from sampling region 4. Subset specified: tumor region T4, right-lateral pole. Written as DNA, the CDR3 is TGTGTCAGCAGTATGGGGACACGGGGGTCCTACGAGCAGTATTTC. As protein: CVSSMGTRGSYEQYF.